The 20 T cell receptor beta chains reported below all come from one sample, sequenced in a study of response to subunit inactivated influenza vaccine. TCRdb used MiXCR to reprocess the RT-PCR reads, holding one entry per CDR3 protein. The sample comprises about 830,000 distinct CDR3 sequences, less than 20% of which are singletons, and about a tenth rests with the top ten. The sequencing used PBMCs from blood, collected less than 6 days after vaccination. These receptors all come from a man aged 50 to 59 who received an inactivated influenza vaccine.

The J gene is TRBJ1-1, the V gene TRBV3-1; D is perhaps TRBD1 (6 bases). Trimming left V 4 bases short and J 4 bases short, with 13 bases between. In germline, CDR1 is LGHDT, CDR2 YNNKEL (reference sequence). The CDR3 has 14 residues. DNA for the CDR3: TGTGCCAGCAGCCGAGGGGGACAAGGCACTGAAGCTTTCTTT. It translates to CASSRGGQGTEAFF.

This clonotype was found a few times. The rearrangement links TRBV5-1 to TRBJ2-7, with 8 bases aligning to TRBD2. CDR1 is SGHRS, CDR2 YFSETQ, per germline. J lost 0 bases, V lost 1 base, and 3 bases had no gene match. The length of the CDR3 is 15 residues. The CDR3 loop reads CASSLWTSSSYEQYF. The CDR3 nucleotides read TGCGCCAGCAGCTTGTGGACTAGCAGCTCCTACGAGCAGTACTTC.

In its sample, this clonotype was seen a few times. The rearrangement joins TRBV6-6 to TRBJ2-3; D gene unclear. The CDR3 is made up of 13 amino acids. Germline V gene data show CDR1 as MNHNY and CDR2 as SVGAGI (reference sequence). V was shortened by 5 bases and J by 5 bases, with 11 bases between the two germline ends. CDR3 region: CASSDRALDTQYF. The CDR3 DNA is TGTGCCAGCAGTGACCGGGCCCTAGATACGCAGTATTTT.

The V and J genes are TRBV28 and TRBJ1-2; no clear D gene. Germline V gene lookup returns CDR1 MDHEN and CDR2 SYDVKM. This CDR3 spans 12 amino acids. V dropped 5 bases and J dropped 9 bases, with 13 bases sitting between them. The CDR3 sequence: CASSAPAGSYTF. The CDR3 DNA reads TGTGCCAGCAGTGCCCCCGCGGGCAGCTACACCTTC.

This chain connects TRBV12-3 or TRBV12-4 to TRBJ2-5; 11 positions match TRBD1. V gave up 4 bases and J gave up 4 bases; unmatched junction bases: 5. This CDR3 region has 15 residues. In DNA form, the CDR3 reads TGTGCCAGCAGTTCGCCGGGACAGGGGGTAGAGACCCAGTACTTC. Residues: CASSSPGQGVETQYF.

This clonotype was detected ten times or more. V gene TRBV29-1 combines with J gene TRBJ2-1; 8 bases align to TRBD2. Germline loops: CDR1 SQVTM, CDR2 ANQGSEA. The trim removed 4 bases at V and 6 bases at J, leaving 5 bases unmatched. The CDR3 is 13 residues long. CDR3 amino acids: CSVVRTSINEQFF. The CDR3 region has the DNA TGCAGCGTTGTTAGGACTAGCATCAATGAGCAGTTCTTC.

The chain joins TRBV12-3 or TRBV12-4 to TRBJ1-1; no definite D call. The CDR3 totals 14 residues. V gave up 8 bases and J gave up 2 bases, with 15 bases separating them. The CDR3 region has the DNA TGTGCCAGCCTCCCGCCCGGATCCAACACTGAAGCTTTCTTT. This encodes CASLPPGSNTEAFF.

Turning to this clonotype: A much larger clone sits a single nucleotide away, making a read error possible. This rearrangement joins TRBV20-1 to TRBJ2-1; D ambiguous. The length of the CDR3 is 15 residues. V was clipped by 6 bases and J by 0 bases, with 15 bases between them. CDR1 is DFQATT, CDR2 SNEGSKA, per germline (reference sequence). Here the CDR3 DNA reads TGCAGTGCGACCGGTACTATCGGCTCCTACAATGAGCAGTTCTTC. This gives the protein CSATGTIGSYNEQFF.

This clonotype appeared many times. This rearrangement joins TRBV18 to TRBJ1-6; possible D gene TRBD1, 6 bases. The CDR3 covers 13 residues. V was shortened by 3 bases and J by 6 bases, with 6 bases between the two germline ends. From germline, CDR1 is KGHSH and CDR2 LQKENI. In nucleotides, the CDR3 is TGTGCCAGCTCACCGGACAGTAATTCACCCCTCCACTTT. Amino acids: CASSPDSNSPLHF.

The chain joins TRBV20-1 to TRBJ2-3; D not certain. CDR1 and CDR2 (germline): DFQATT, SNEGSKA (reference sequence). Trimming left V 4 bases short and J 4 bases short, with 6 bases between. The CDR3 extends over 11 amino acids. In DNA, the CDR3 is TGCAGTGCTATCTATTCAGATACGCAGTATTTT. Its protein is CSAIYSDTQYF.

The chain has TRBV6-2 or TRBV6-3 and TRBJ2-1, with unresolved D. Trimming cost V 6 bases and J 2 bases, with 11 bases left between them. CDR3 length equals 14 residues. The germline V gene has CDR1 MNHEY and CDR2 SVGEGT. In DNA form, the CDR3 reads TGTGCCAGCAGCCGACCCTCCACCTACAATGAGCAGTTCTTC. Amino acid sequence: CASSRPSTYNEQFF.

This clonotype occurred a few times. This chain joins TRBV20-1 and TRBJ2-3, with 9 bases aligning to TRBD1. The ends lost 2 bases at V and 6 bases at J; junction bases unmatched: 12. Per the germline V gene, CDR1 is DFQATT and CDR2 is SNEGSKA (reference sequence). The CDR3 is 16 amino acids. CDR3 nucleotides: TGCAGTGCTAGATCTTTGGTGACAGGGGGTGTGGATACGCAGTATTTT. Residues: CSARSLVTGGVDTQYF.

V usage is TRBV6-2 or TRBV6-3 and J usage is TRBJ2-1; 10 nucleotides line up with TRBD1. Looked up from germline, CDR1 is MNHEY and CDR2 is SVGEGT. The CDR3 sequence is 16 residues long. Unmatched junction bases numbered 8, after V lost 2 bases and J lost 7 bases. This chain's CDR3 is CASSYPDRGVYNEQFF. The CDR3, as DNA: TGTGCCAGCAGTTACCCGGACAGGGGGGTTTATAATGAGCAGTTCTTC.

This clonotype has a handful of counts. The chain couples TRBV7-2 to TRBJ2-7, with 9 bases identical to TRBD1. The trim removed 0 bases at V and 5 bases at J, leaving 5 bases unmatched. The CDR3 sequence is 15 residues long. The germline gives CDR1 SGHTA, CDR2 FQGNSA. CDR3 loop: CASSLAGTGHHEQYF. As DNA, the CDR3 is TGTGCCAGCAGCTTAGCCGGGACAGGGCACCACGAGCAGTACTTC.

The chain combines TRBV13 with TRBJ2-7; D is undetermined. The CDR3 runs to 12 residues. V gave up 2 bases and J gave up 6 bases, with 8 bases separating them. Germline lookup yields CDR1 PRHDT and CDR2 FYEKMQ (reference sequence). CDR3 sequence: CASSLFRSEQYF. Here the CDR3 DNA reads TGTGCCAGCAGCTTATTTAGAAGCGAGCAGTACTTC.

CDR3 nucleotide sequence: TGTGCCAGCAGTGCCCGACAGGAGAGCTCCTACAATGAGCAGTTCTTC. Amino acid sequence: CASSARQESSYNEQFF. The rearrangement joins TRBV6-2 or TRBV6-3 to TRBJ2-1, with D perhaps matching TRBD1 (6 bases). There are 16 residues in the CDR3. Deletions cut 5 bases from V and 0 bases from J, with 14 bases between. CDR1 MNHEY and CDR2 SVGEGT come from the germline V gene.

The chain combines TRBV20-1 with TRBJ2-3; D is undetermined. Germline CDR1 reads DFQATT; CDR2 reads SNEGSKA (reference sequence). The V gene lost 0 bases and the J gene lost 5 bases, with 12 bases spanning the gap. The CDR3 consists of 14 residues. This CDR3 is CSARDRRLVDTQYF. The DNA of the CDR3 is TGCAGTGCTAGAGACAGGCGTCTCGTAGATACGCAGTATTTT.

A few counts support this clonotype. The CDR3 nucleotides read TGTGCCAGCAGCTCCGGGACCGCATGGACAGATACGCAGTATTTT. This sequence encodes CASSSGTAWTDTQYF. The chain uses TRBV7-9 and TRBJ2-3, with D perhaps TRBD1 or TRBD2 (5 bases each). This CDR3 contains 15 residues. Per germline, CDR1 SEHNR and CDR2 FQNEAQ (reference sequence). V was shortened by 4 bases and J by 3 bases, with 14 bases between the two germline ends.

The rearrangement joins TRBV6-6 to TRBJ2-1; a possible D gene is TRBD2 (6 bases). The CDR3 covers 13 residues. Germline values: CDR1 MNHNY, CDR2 SVGAGI (reference sequence). V lost 3 bases and J 7 bases, leaving 10 bases between the germline ends. CDR3 amino acids: CASSYSRENEQFF. The DNA of the CDR3 is TGTGCCAGCAGTTATTCCCGGGAGAATGAGCAGTTCTTC.

The table lists this clonotype with many counts. V gene TRBV7-9 combines with J gene TRBJ2-5; D unresolved. This CDR3 is 13 amino acids long. The V end lost 4 bases, the J end lost 5 bases, and 11 bases lay between the germline ends. CDR1 SEHNR and CDR2 FQNEAQ come from the germline V gene (reference sequence). CDR3 protein: CASSYTWAETQYF. The CDR3 DNA is TGTGCCAGCAGCTACACCTGGGCGGAGACCCAGTACTTC.